These 26 T cell receptor beta chains originate from one sample sequenced in a study of neurological immune-mediated disorders. A single record per CDR3 protein comes from TCRdb applying MiXCR to the 5' RACE reads. Of 55,000 to 70,000 distinct CDR3 sequences listed, around 5% are singletons. Sequenced: PBMCs. The source of these receptors is a human donor with multiple sclerosis. The donor label of this sample is uncertain.

At least ten counts were recorded for this clonotype. The V and J genes are TRBV7-2 and TRBJ2-3; D is undetermined. The germline V gene has CDR1 SGHTA and CDR2 FQGNSA. This CDR3 is 13 amino acids long. V was pared by 5 bases and J by 5 bases, with 11 bases between. CDR3 region: CASSPPGLDTQYF. The CDR3 DNA follows: TGTGCCAGCAGCCCTCCCGGGCTAGATACGCAGTATTTT.

This clonotype has ten or more counts. The chain combines TRBV5-1 with TRBJ2-3; 10 bases agree with TRBD2. Germline CDR1 and CDR2: SGHRS and YFSETQ. The V gene end was trimmed by 6 bases and the J gene end by 6 bases; junction bases not matched to a gene: 7. This CDR3 is 14 amino acids long. In DNA, the CDR3 is TGCGCCAGCACCCCACTAGCGGGGTGGGATACGCAGTATTTT. As protein: CASTPLAGWDTQYF.

This clonotype was counted ten times or more. The CDR3 bases are TGCAGTGCCACGACAGGGCGTTCACCTTATTTTAATACGCAGTATTTT. This translates into CSATTGRSPYFNTQYF. The gene calls are TRBV20-1 and TRBJ2-3; 7 bases are a match to TRBD1. Germline values: CDR1 DFQATT, CDR2 SNEGSKA (reference sequence). The CDR3 length is 16 residues. Trimming removed 6 bases from V and 7 bases from J; junction bases left unmatched: 19.

V usage is TRBV27 and J usage is TRBJ1-6, with 9 bases lining up with TRBD1. The CDR3 is made up of 14 amino acids. The germline CDR1 and CDR2 sequences are MNHEY and SMNVEV (reference sequence). V trimming: 4 bases; J trimming: 10 bases; junction bases outside the gene matches: 5. CDR3 protein: CASSSDRGESPLHF. Here the CDR3 DNA reads TGTGCCAGCAGTTCGGACAGGGGCGAATCACCCCTCCACTTT.

This clonotype was counted many times. V usage is TRBV2 and J usage is TRBJ1-5; 8 bases agree with TRBD1. The CDR3 has 12 residues. The ends lost 6 bases at V and 9 bases at J; junction bases unmatched: 4. Germline V gene sequence: CDR1 SNHLY, CDR2 FYNNEI. This CDR3 reads CASSDRGGPQHF. Written as DNA, the CDR3 is TGTGCCAGCAGCGACAGGGGCGGGCCCCAGCATTTT.

This clonotype was counted many times. The chain couples TRBV18 to TRBJ2-7; TRBD1 aligns across 11 bases. The germline CDR1 and CDR2 sequences are KGHSH and LQKENI. CDR3 length: 14 amino acids. The V and J ends lost 3 bases and 4 bases, in that order; junction bases with no gene match: 2. CDR3 amino acids: CASSPGTGGYEQYF. The CDR3 DNA reads as TGTGCCAGCTCACCCGGGACAGGGGGTTACGAGCAGTACTTC.

This clonotype was seen ten or more times. This chain links TRBV10-3 with TRBJ2-6, with D hard to call. V dropped 0 bases and J dropped 2 bases, with 5 bases sitting between them. The CDR3 consists of 15 residues. Germline CDR1 is ENHRY and CDR2 is SYGVKD. In DNA, the CDR3 is TGTGCCATCAGTGAGTCAACGACTGGGGCCAACGTCCTGACTTTC. Translation gives CAISESTTGANVLTF.

This clonotype was found many times. The chain uses TRBV5-1 and TRBJ2-1; D is possibly TRBD2 (6 bases). The V end lost 5 bases, the J end lost 2 bases, and 11 bases lay between the germline ends. The CDR3 has 14 amino acids. Germline CDR1 reads SGHRS; CDR2 reads YFSETQ. CDR3 protein: CASSGGGTYNEQFF. CDR3 sequence (DNA): TGCGCCAGCAGTGGAGGAGGGACCTACAATGAGCAGTTCTTC.

This clonotype was observed many times. Here the CDR3 DNA reads TGCAGCGTCTCCCGGACTAGCGGTGGGAATGAGCAGTTCTTC. Translated, it gives CSVSRTSGGNEQFF. The chain carries TRBV29-1 and TRBJ2-1; TRBD2 agrees at 10 bases. The CDR3 spans 14 residues. Germline trimming cut 6 bases from V and 7 bases from J; bases unmatched to any gene: 9. Germline loops: CDR1 SQVTM, CDR2 ANQGSEA.

Many counts were recorded for this clonotype. This sequence joins TRBV4-1 and TRBJ2-5, with 11 bases fitting TRBD1. V shed 3 bases, J shed 1 base, and the junction held 7 bases outside the gene matches. Germline-derived CDR1 and CDR2 are MGHRA and YSYEKL. This CDR3 spans 17 amino acids. The CDR3: CASSHLGQGDSQETQYF. The CDR3 DNA follows: TGCGCCAGCAGCCACTTGGGACAGGGGGATAGCCAAGAGACCCAGTACTTC.

This clonotype occurred many times. The rearrangement joins TRBV20-1 to TRBJ1-2; TRBD1 matches 8 bases. V dropped 5 bases and J dropped 2; count of bases not matched to a gene: 1. Germline values: CDR1 DFQATT, CDR2 SNEGSKA (reference sequence). The CDR3 length is 12 residues. CDR3 DNA sequence: TGCAGTGCTTCAGGGGGCAACTATGGCTACACCTTC. Encoded protein: CSASGGNYGYTF.

This clonotype was recorded many times. The chain combines TRBV20-1 with TRBJ2-1; D tentatively fits TRBD1 or TRBD2 (5 bases each). CDR1 and CDR2 (germline): DFQATT, SNEGSKA (reference sequence). V shed 4 bases and J shed 6 bases, with 22 bases lying between them. The CDR3 sequence is 16 residues long. The CDR3 spells CSATEALLTRGNEQFF. The CDR3 DNA is TGCAGTGCTACAGAAGCCCTCCTCACTAGGGGCAATGAGCAGTTCTTC.

This clonotype occurred many times. The rearrangement uses TRBV5-6 and TRBJ1-5; 10 bases are shared with TRBD1. Trimming removed 4 bases from V and 2 bases from J; junction bases left unmatched: 6. The CDR3 consists of 16 residues. Germline-derived CDR1 and CDR2 are SGHDT and YYEEEE. CDR3 region: CASSQTGTGGNQPQHF. Here the CDR3 DNA reads TGTGCCAGCAGCCAAACCGGGACAGGGGGCAATCAGCCCCAGCATTTT.

This clonotype showed up many times. The chain uses TRBV5-1 and TRBJ1-6; 8 bases align to TRBD1. Per germline, CDR1 SGHRS and CDR2 YFSETQ. CDR3 length equals 15 residues. Unmatched junction bases numbered 8, after V lost 4 bases and J lost 8 bases. The CDR3 DNA reads TGCGCCAGCAGCCCCGTCGGGACAGGATATTCACCCCTCCACTTT. Its protein product is CASSPVGTGYSPLHF.

There are many counts of this clonotype. The chain joins TRBV18 to TRBJ2-7; D gene ambiguous. This CDR3 has 15 residues. Trimming stripped 3 bases from V and 0 bases from J, with 12 bases between. Per the germline V gene, CDR1 is KGHSH and CDR2 is LQKENI. CDR3 nucleotides: TGTGCCAGCTCACCGCTCGTGGAGAGCTCCTACGAGCAGTACTTC. Protein sequence: CASSPLVESSYEQYF.

In its sample, this clonotype was seen many times. V is TRBV20-1 and J is TRBJ2-2; D is possibly TRBD2 (5 bases). V dropped 1 base and J dropped 2 bases, with 14 bases sitting between them. Per germline, CDR1 DFQATT and CDR2 SNEGSKA (reference sequence). The CDR3 runs 16 residues. This CDR3 reads CSARAFGESNTGELFF. The DNA of the CDR3 is TGCAGTGCTAGAGCTTTCGGGGAATCTAACACCGGGGAGCTGTTTTTT.

This clonotype has at least ten counts. The chain combines TRBV5-1 with TRBJ1-3; D call uncertain. The CDR3 loop spans 13 amino acids. Germline V gives CDR1 SGHRS, CDR2 YFSETQ. V dropped 0 bases and J dropped 4 bases, with 5 bases sitting between them. CDR3 residues: CASSLVQGNTIYF. The CDR3 bases are TGCGCCAGCAGCTTGGTCCAGGGAAACACCATATATTTT.

This clonotype was seen many times. This sequence joins TRBV6-5 and TRBJ1-3; D is uncertain. Trimming left V 7 bases short and J 4 bases short, with 8 bases between. CDR1 MNHEY and CDR2 SVGAGI come from the germline V gene. The CDR3 runs 12 residues. The chain's CDR3 is CASKDVGNTIYF. CDR3 sequence (DNA): TGTGCCAGCAAGGACGTAGGAAACACCATATATTTT.

This clonotype was detected ten times or more. The CDR3 nucleotides are TGTGCCAGCACCGGGGGCCCGGAGCGGGCTGAAGCTTTCTTT. Residues: CASTGGPERAEAFF. J is TRBJ1-1 and V is TRBV6-5; D might be TRBD1 (6 bases). Trimming removed 7 bases at V and 6 bases at J, with 18 bases between. Germline V lookup: CDR1 MNHEY, CDR2 SVGAGI. This CDR3 has 14 residues.

This clonotype showed up many times. The chain joins TRBV5-1 to TRBJ2-2, with TRBD2 matching over 11 bases. From germline, CDR1 is SGHRS and CDR2 YFSETQ. The CDR3 covers 15 residues. The ends lost 7 bases at V and 0 bases at J; junction bases unmatched: 2. DNA of the CDR3: TGCGCCAGCGGGGGACTAGCGGCGAACACCGGGGAGCTGTTTTTT. It specifies CASGGLAANTGELFF.

This clonotype showed up many times. V usage is TRBV6-9 and J usage is TRBJ2-2, with D hard to call. Trimming stripped 4 bases from V and 3 bases from J, with 6 bases between. CDR1 and CDR2 from the germline V gene are MNHGY and SVAAGI. The CDR3 loop spans 13 amino acids. The CDR3 bases are TGTGCCAGCAGTTTACACTACACCGGGGAGCTGTTTTTT. Its protein is CASSLHYTGELFF.

This clonotype has a count of ten or more. The chain combines TRBV2 with TRBJ1-5; a possible D gene is TRBD1 (6 bases). Trimming took 6 bases from V and 4 from J, leaving 16 bases between them. The length of the CDR3 is 15 residues. Germline V gene lookup returns CDR1 SNHLY and CDR2 FYNNEI. The CDR3 loop reads CASRGAQGRNQPQHF. The CDR3 DNA reads as TGTGCCAGCAGGGGGGCTCAGGGGCGAAATCAGCCCCAGCATTTT.

This clonotype was counted many times. The chain is built from TRBV20-1 and TRBJ2-7; 10 bases agree with TRBD2. V was pared by 6 bases and J by 4 bases, with 6 bases of the junction left unmatched. The CDR3 sequence is 13 residues long. Looked up from germline, CDR1 is DFQATT and CDR2 is SNEGSKA (reference sequence). CDR3 DNA sequence: TGCAGTGCACAGCGGGGGGGATTATACGAGCAGTACTTC. It is translated as CSAQRGGLYEQYF.

This clonotype was counted many times. The chain uses TRBV12-3 or TRBV12-4 and TRBJ2-1; 7 bases match TRBD1. The V and J ends lost 7 bases and 1 base, in that order; junction bases with no gene match: 1. This CDR3 spans 13 amino acids. CDR3 residues: CASKGASYNEQFF. In DNA form, the CDR3 reads TGTGCCAGCAAGGGGGCATCCTACAATGAGCAGTTCTTC.

DNA for the CDR3: TGCAGTGCCGTACCGGGACTAGCGGGGGCCAACGAGCAGTACTTC. This gives the protein CSAVPGLAGANEQYF. The chain carries TRBV20-1 and TRBJ2-7; 14 bases fit TRBD2. V was clipped by 6 bases and J by 5 bases; unmatched bases: 9. The CDR3 has 15 amino acids. Germline V gives CDR1 DFQATT, CDR2 SNEGSKA (reference sequence).

This clonotype was found many times. The chain uses TRBV5-1 and TRBJ1-5, with D possibly being TRBD1 (5 bases). From germline, CDR1 is SGHRS and CDR2 YFSETQ. V lost 0 bases, J lost 4 bases, and 8 bases lay in between. CDR3 length: 14 amino acids. In DNA form, the CDR3 reads TGCGCCAGCAGCTTGGTAGCAGGGAATCAGCCCCAGCATTTT. Translated: CASSLVAGNQPQHF.